The 28 T cell receptor beta chains below all came from one sample that was sequenced in a study of a mutant IDH1 vaccine in newly diagnosed glioma. The assay was immunoSEQ multiplex PCR, and TCRdb's table has in-frame clones only and misses some. The sample includes 15,000 to 20,000 clones, about 95% of them seen just once. Noted time point: baseline, week 1 (first vaccination visit). The sample's treatment: pre-vaccination baseline after standard-of-care therapy. Sequenced here: peripheral blood mononuclear cells (PBMCs), sampled from a glioma patient treated with radiotherapy, temozolomide or both. The receptors derive from a woman in her late teens or twenties with glioma. Some clones in this sample may be carry-over from other donors' samples.

The rearrangement links TRBV28 to TRBJ2-1; the match to TRBD2 covers 10 bases. The CDR3 length is 17 residues. The V segment lost 4 bases and the J segment 2 bases; nucleotides outside the gene matches: 8. The germline V gene encodes CDR1 MDHEN and CDR2 SYDVKM. The CDR3 loop reads CASSSLSGGGTYNEQFF. The CDR3 nucleotides are TGTGCCAGCAGTTCCCTCAGCGGGGGGGGGACCTACAATGAGCAGTTCTTC.

J is TRBJ2-2 and V is TRBV18; a weak D match, TRBD2 (6 bases). There are 16 residues in the CDR3. V was shortened by 4 bases and J by 3 bases, with 15 bases between the two germline ends. Germline V gene lookup returns CDR1 KGHSH and CDR2 LQKENI. DNA for the CDR3: TGTGCCAGCTCACGACTAGGCCCCCCCTACACCGGGGAGCTGTTTTTT. Translated, it gives CASSRLGPPYTGELFF.

The V and J genes are TRBV4-3 and TRBJ1-5; D gene uncertain. CDR1 is LGHNA, CDR2 YSLEER, per germline. Trimming cost V 0 bases and J 3 bases, with 6 bases left between them. The CDR3 consists of 14 residues. CDR3 sequence reads: CASSQELVNQPQHF. For the CDR3, the DNA is TGCGCCAGCAGCCAAGAACTCGTCAATCAGCCCCAGCATTTT.

The rearrangement joins TRBV7-2 to TRBJ2-1; D may be TRBD2 (6 bases). The CDR3 spans 15 residues. Trimming shortened V by 0 bases and J by 3 bases, and 9 bases separated the two germline ends. The germline CDR1 and CDR2 sequences are SGHTA and FQGNSA. The CDR3 protein is CASSLASGFYNEQFF. For the CDR3, the DNA is TGTGCCAGCAGCTTAGCTAGCGGTTTCTACAATGAGCAGTTCTTC.

CDR3 DNA: TGTGCCAGCAGCTCTCGTGGTGGTCTTCAGTACTTC. It specifies CASSSRGGLQYF. This rearrangement joins TRBV9 to TRBJ2-4; no reliable D call. Germline V gene lookup returns CDR1 SGDLS and CDR2 YYNGEE. V lost 4 bases, J lost 11 bases, and 13 bases lay in between. The CDR3 totals 12 residues.

This chain's CDR3 is CASSQTAGGYNEQFF. CDR3 nucleotides: TGCGCCAGCAGCCAGACCGCAGGGGGCTACAATGAGCAGTTCTTC. The chain employs TRBV4-1 and TRBJ2-1, with TRBD1 matching over 7 bases. V shed 3 bases, J shed 3 bases, and the junction held 5 bases outside the gene matches. Per germline, CDR1 MGHRA and CDR2 YSYEKL. The CDR3 spans 15 residues.

The chain is built from TRBV19 and TRBJ1-5; TRBD1 matches 7 bases. The CDR3 covers 14 residues. V dropped 7 bases and J dropped 2; count of bases not matched to a gene: 5. CDR1 LNHDA and CDR2 SQIVND come from the germline V gene (reference sequence). The CDR3 DNA follows: TGTGCCAGTATGAGGGGGCCTGGCAATCAGCCCCAGCATTTT. Translating it yields CASMRGPGNQPQHF.

The chain uses TRBV19 and TRBJ1-2, with D possibly TRBD1 on 5 matching bases. CDR3 length equals 14 residues. Per germline, CDR1 LNHDA and CDR2 SQIVND (reference sequence). Trimming shortened V by 5 bases and J by 4 bases, and 14 bases separated the two germline ends. For the CDR3, the DNA is TGTGCCAGTAGTGACTGGGGCCGTGGCTATGGCTACACCTTC. Protein: CASSDWGRGYGYTF. Full variable domain (outside the CDR3, taken from reference TRBV19 and TRBJ1-2): DGGITQSPKYLFRKEGQNVTLSCEQNLNHDAMYWYRQDPGQGLRLIYYSQIVNDFQKGDIAEGYSVSREKKESFPLTVTSAQKNPTAFYLCASSDWGRGYGYTFGSGTRLTVV.

The rearrangement uses TRBV21-1 and TRBJ1-6; the DNA was not compared with TRBD1, the D call given in the table. TRBV21-1 is assigned pseudogene status. CDR3 length: 15 residues. The CDR3 DNA is TGTGCCAGCAGCAAAGACAGCTCCTATAATTCACCCCTCCACTTT. Amino acids: CASSKDSSYNSPLHF.

The rearrangement links TRBV5-4 to TRBJ2-1; D remains ambiguous. V was clipped by 3 bases and J by 10 bases, with 8 bases between them. Per germline, CDR1 SGHNT and CDR2 YYREEE (reference sequence). This CDR3 region has 11 residues. As DNA, the CDR3 is TGTGCCAGCAGCTCTGCCCTGGAGCAGTTCTTC. Its protein is CASSSALEQFF.

The chain recombines TRBV28 with TRBJ1-5; possible D gene TRBD1, 5 bases. This CDR3 contains 14 residues. Germline V gives CDR1 MDHEN, CDR2 SYDVKM. The V end lost 6 bases, the J end lost 4 bases, and 13 bases lay between the germline ends. CDR3 amino acids: CASSPGRVNQPQHF. CDR3 nucleotides: TGTGCCAGCAGCCCGGGACGGGTGAATCAGCCCCAGCATTTT.

CDR3 DNA: TGTGCCAGCAGCGTAGGGATGGGAGGGAGTGGAAACACCATATATTTT. Its protein is CASSVGMGGSGNTIYF. The genes are TRBV9 and TRBJ1-3; D is undetermined. Germline V gene data show CDR1 as SGDLS and CDR2 as YYNGEE. Trimming removed 0 bases at V and 3 bases at J, with 13 bases between. The length of the CDR3 is 16 residues.

The genes are TRBV5-1 and TRBJ1-1; D is unresolved. The germline gives CDR1 SGHRS, CDR2 YFSETQ. The V end lost 0 bases, the J end lost 7 bases, and 16 bases lay between the germline ends. The CDR3 loop spans 15 amino acids. In nucleotides, the CDR3 is TGCGCCAGCAGCTTGGGTGGAATACCGCGGATTGAAGCTTTCTTT. Translating it yields CASSLGGIPRIEAFF.

This chain links TRBV21-1 with TRBJ2-3; the table's D gene call, TRBD2, was not cross checked with the DNA. TRBV21-1 is termed a pseudogene. CDR3 length: 16 residues. The DNA for the CDR3 is TGTGCCAGCAGCACGGGGACTAGCGGGAGGTGGGATACGCAGTATTTT. Translation gives CASSTGTSGRWDTQYF.

This clone was detected only a few times. The J gene is TRBJ1-6, the V gene TRBV7-9, with D possibly matching TRBD1 (5 bases). The V gene's germline CDR1 is SEHNR and CDR2 FQNEAQ (reference sequence). V was clipped by 2 bases and J by 12 bases, with 8 bases between them. The CDR3 extends over 12 amino acids. The DNA for the CDR3 is TGTGCCAGCAGCTTAATGGGGGGACCCCTCCACTTT. Translating it yields CASSLMGGPLHF.

V is TRBV7-9 and J is TRBJ2-1; possibly TRBD2 for D (6 bases). This CDR3 spans 13 amino acids. Per germline, CDR1 SEHNR and CDR2 FQNEAQ (reference sequence). The V and J ends lost 5 bases and 9 bases respectively, with 14 bases between them. CDR3 loop: CASSRGAGSEQFF. CDR3 nucleotides: TGTGCCAGCAGCCGCGGGGCGGGGAGTGAGCAGTTCTTC.

The chain couples TRBV18 to TRBJ1-1; 7 bases agree with TRBD1. The V and J ends lost 2 bases and 0 bases, in that order; junction bases with no gene match: 3. The CDR3 sequence is 15 residues long. Germline V CDR1 and CDR2: KGHSH, LQKENI. This chain's CDR3 is CASSPSGGMNTEAFF. CDR3 nucleotide sequence: TGTGCCAGCTCACCATCAGGGGGAATGAACACTGAAGCTTTCTTT. Drawing the rest from reference TRBV18 and TRBJ1-1, the complete variable domain is NAGVMQNPRHLVRRRGQEARLRCSPMKGHSHVYWYRQLPEEGLKFMVYLQKENIIDESGMPKERFSAEFPKEGPSILRIQQVVRGDSAAYFCASSPSGGMNTEAFFGQGTRLTVV.

This chain links TRBV4-1 with TRBJ2-7; TRBD1 agrees at 8 bases. Germline-derived CDR1 and CDR2 are MGHRA and YSYEKL. The CDR3 is 16 amino acids. The V and J ends lost 1 base and 2 bases, in that order; junction bases with no gene match: 7. DNA of the CDR3: TGCGCCAGCAGCCAAGCGGGGACAGGTGGAACCTACGAGCAGTACTTC. This gives the protein CASSQAGTGGTYEQYF.

This chain uses TRBV11-2 with TRBJ2-2; the match to TRBD2 covers 11 bases. V trimming: 5 bases; J trimming: 7 bases; junction bases outside the gene matches: 6. Germline lookup yields CDR1 SGHAT and CDR2 FQNNGV. The CDR3 loop spans 15 amino acids. The CDR3 loop reads CASSPLAGGNGELFF. CDR3 DNA: TGTGCCAGCAGCCCGCTAGCGGGGGGAAACGGGGAGCTGTTTTTT.

This clone appeared once. The chain links TRBV4-3 to TRBJ2-7; D is perhaps TRBD1 (5 bases). The V gene's germline CDR1 is LGHNA and CDR2 YSLEER. The V and J ends lost 3 bases and 2 bases respectively, with 14 bases between them. CDR3 length: 15 residues. CDR3 DNA: TGCGCCAGCAGCCAGGGGCGATCTTCCACCTACGAGCAGTACTTC. This translates into CASSQGRSSTYEQYF.

This chain links TRBV19 with TRBJ1-2, with 7 bases lining up with TRBD1. The J segment lost 7 bases and the V segment lost 1 base, leaving 3 bases of the junction unmatched. CDR1 LNHDA and CDR2 SQIVND come from the germline V gene (reference sequence). The CDR3 is made up of 13 amino acids. The CDR3 DNA follows: TGTGCCAGTAGTATAGGAGGGGGCCGTGGCTACACCTTC. It encodes CASSIGGGRGYTF.

CDR3 loop: CASSLVAGMNTEAFF. The CDR3 coding sequence is TGTGCCAGCAGCTTAGTCGCAGGTATGAACACTGAAGCTTTCTTT. The chain couples TRBV7-2 to TRBJ1-1, with D uncertain. Per the germline V gene, CDR1 is SGHTA and CDR2 is FQGNSA. V lost 1 base and J lost 0, with 9 bases in between. This CDR3 spans 15 amino acids.

DNA of the CDR3: TGTGCCAGCAGCTTAGGGACAGGGGGAAATGAAGCTTTCTTT. Protein product: CASSLGTGGNEAFF. V and J are TRBV11-2 and TRBJ1-1; 10 nucleotides line up with TRBD1. The germline V gene encodes CDR1 SGHAT and CDR2 FQNNGV. V was clipped by 1 base and J by 7 bases; unmatched bases: 3. The CDR3 covers 14 residues.

The V gene is TRBV7-9, the J gene TRBJ1-2; TRBD1 is a possible D gene (6 bases). This CDR3 has 14 amino acids. The V end lost 4 bases, the J end lost 8 bases, and 17 bases lay between the germline ends. In germline, CDR1 is SEHNR, CDR2 FQNEAQ (reference sequence). The CDR3 protein is CASSYVQGSGGYTF. CDR3 nucleotide sequence: TGTGCCAGCAGCTACGTACAGGGTTCGGGGGGCTACACCTTC. Combining the CDR3 with reference TRBV7-9 and TRBJ1-2 gives the whole variable domain DTGVSQNPRHKITKRGQNVTFRCDPISEHNRLYWYRQTLGQGPEFLTYFQNEAQLEKSRLLSDRFSAERPKGSFSTLEIQRTEQGDSAMYLCASSYVQGSGGYTFGSGTRLTVV.

The chain recombines TRBV5-6 with TRBJ1-1; D not certain. The CDR3 has 13 residues. CDR1 is SGHDT and CDR2 is YYEEEE in the germline V gene. V was clipped by 0 bases and J by 2 bases, with 5 bases between them. The CDR3 here is CASSLAINTEAFF. As DNA, the CDR3 is TGTGCCAGCAGCTTGGCAATAAACACTGAAGCTTTCTTT.

The chain joins TRBV5-1 to TRBJ1-4; D is undetermined. Trimming removed 3 bases at V and 0 bases at J, with 15 bases between. The germline CDR1 and CDR2 sequences are SGHRS and YFSETQ. The CDR3 has 17 amino acids. The CDR3 bases are TGCGCCAGCAGCTCCGGTGCTCCCGTTGCAACTAATGAAAAACTGTTTTTT. Translation: CASSSGAPVATNEKLFF.

The CDR3 is CASSRSQWAEKLFF. The CDR3 DNA sequence: TGTGCCAGCAGCCGCTCCCAGTGGGCTGAAAAACTGTTTTTT. The genes are TRBV11-1 and TRBJ1-4; D remains ambiguous. Germline-derived CDR1 and CDR2 are SGHAT and FQDESV (reference sequence). CDR3 length: 14 residues. Deletions cut 5 bases from V and 7 bases from J, with 14 bases between.

This clone was picked up one time. CDR3 amino acids: CASSRRLEGDQNIQYF. The CDR3, as DNA: TGCGCCAGCAGCCGAAGGTTGGAGGGGGACCAAAACATTCAGTACTTC. J is TRBJ2-4 and V is TRBV4-1; D tentatively reads TRBD1 or TRBD2 (6 bases each). Trimming removed 4 bases at V and 5 bases at J, with 18 bases between. The V gene's germline CDR1 is MGHRA and CDR2 YSYEKL. The CDR3 sequence is 16 residues long.